This TCR beta chain was sequenced in a study of post-analysis software for immune sequencing data. General study results and limits: Relative to controls, patients had several TRBV segments at higher frequency, with TRBV5-6, TRBV5-1 and TRBV20-1 among these.

Remarks on this clonotype: The antigen remains unidentified.

The TCR beta cDNA libraries contained unique molecular identifiers. MiXCR, applied by TCRdb to the PCR reads, yields one record per CDR3 protein. Of approximately 730,000 distinct CDR3 sequences listed, around 45% are singletons. Trimming pared 6 bases from V and 4 bases from J, leaving 9 bases between. This CDR3 has 12 residues. The sequencing input was blood. The chain recombines TRBV12-3 or TRBV12-4 with TRBJ1-2; D gene ambiguous. This receptor was taken from a girl aged 10 to 17 with multiple sclerosis. This CDR3 reads CASRPDGYGYTF. CDR3 coding DNA: TGTGCCAGCAGACCAGACGGCTATGGCTACACCTTC.